This TCR beta chain was sequenced in a study of early stage breast cancer tumors. Study as a whole: Under 10 ER+/PR+/HER2- tumors were invasive ductal; four were invasive lobular. Samples were sequenced at around 10-fold average coverage.

Notes on this clone: Its antigen is as yet unknown.

Data came from immunoSEQ multiplex PCR; TCRdb stores just in-frame clones and leaves some out. In the table there are fewer than 75,000 clones, 65% to 80% of which are singletons. The study, taken as a whole, reports: Tumor and normal breast were distinguished via blood comparison in most of the 16 patients.

Material: blood. This TCR derives from a person aged 30-39 years with breast cancer.

Written as DNA, the CDR3 is TGTGCCAGTAGTATAGACAGGGCCTACGAGCAGTACTTC. Protein sequence: CASSIDRAYEQYF. The chain combines TRBV19 with TRBJ2-7; perhaps TRBD1 as D (5 bases). The CDR3 is 13 residues long. Germline loops: CDR1 LNHDA, CDR2 SQIVND (reference sequence). The V end lost 0 bases, the J end lost 2 bases, and 5 bases lay between the germline ends.